This is a list of T cell receptor beta chains from one sample in a study of T cells in Graves' hyperthyroidism and ophthalmopathy. TCRdb re-derived calls from the multiplex PCR reads in MiXCR, one entry per CDR3 protein. This sample carries some 800,000 distinct CDR3 sequences, 35% to 40% of them seen once, and the ten largest clones take roughly 8.3%. The sample was blood. The receptors come from a man aged 18-30 years with Graves' hyperthyroidism. Both conserved end residues are part of each CDR3. Each record gives: V gene, J gene, D gene, clone size, CDR3 DNA, CDR3 protein. D genes are given only for firm matches. For some rows the clone size is stated as once, few or many, or as a class when expanded; others skip it.

v_call: TRBV25-1
j_call: TRBJ2-7
d_call: -
clone_size: many
cdr3_nt: TGTGCCAGCAGTCCCCCGGGGGACGAGCAGTACTTC
cdr3_aa: CASSPPGDEQYF

v_call: TRBV7-9
j_call: TRBJ2-7
d_call: -
clone_size: -
cdr3_nt: TGTGCCAGCAGCTTAGGGCGAAGCCTAGGCGAGCAGTACTTC
cdr3_aa: CASSLGRSLGEQYF

v_call: TRBV7-9
j_call: TRBJ1-1
d_call: -
clone_size: -
cdr3_nt: TGCGCCAGCAGCCTCCAAGAGACGGACGGCACTGAAGCTTTCTTT
cdr3_aa: CASSLQETDGTEAFF

v_call: TRBV7-8
j_call: TRBJ2-5
d_call: TRBD1
clone_size: many
cdr3_nt: TGTGCCAGCAGCTTAGCGACAGGGTCGGGGACCCAGTACTTC
cdr3_aa: CASSLATGSGTQYF

v_call: TRBV18
j_call: TRBJ2-7
d_call: -
clone_size: few
cdr3_nt: TGTGCCAGCTCACCCCGGGACCCCTACGAGCAGTACTTC
cdr3_aa: CASSPRDPYEQYF

v_call: TRBV5-1
j_call: TRBJ2-3
d_call: -
clone_size: once
cdr3_nt: TGCGCCAGCAGCTTGGAGGGACTCCCCGCGGATACGCAGTATTTT
cdr3_aa: CASSLEGLPADTQYF

v_call: TRBV15
j_call: TRBJ2-7
d_call: -
clone_size: many
cdr3_nt: TGTGCCACCAGCAAATCTAGCGACTACGAGCAGTACTTC
cdr3_aa: CATSKSSDYEQYF

v_call: TRBV20-1
j_call: TRBJ2-7
d_call: -
clone_size: -
cdr3_nt: TGCAGTGCTCCGCGGGTTGTGGGTTCCTACAAGCAGTACTTC
cdr3_aa: CSAPRVVGSYKQYF

v_call: TRBV7-9
j_call: TRBJ2-7
d_call: -
clone_size: -
cdr3_nt: TGTGCCAGCAATCAGAACAGCTACGAGCAGTACTTC
cdr3_aa: CASNQNSYEQYF

v_call: TRBV5-8
j_call: TRBJ2-7
d_call: TRBD1
clone_size: many
cdr3_nt: TGTGCCAGCAGCCGACCGGGACAGGGCTACGAGCAGTACTTC
cdr3_aa: CASSRPGQGYEQYF

v_call: TRBV9
j_call: TRBJ1-6
d_call: TRBD1
clone_size: -
cdr3_nt: TGTGCCAGCAGCGTAGGACAGGGCGGTTCACCCCTCCACTTT
cdr3_aa: CASSVGQGGSPLHF

v_call: TRBV11-2
j_call: TRBJ2-7
d_call: TRBD2
clone_size: -
cdr3_nt: TGTGCCAGCAGCTTAGACGGGGGGGTCTCCTACGAGCAGTACTTC
cdr3_aa: CASSLDGGVSYEQYF

v_call: TRBV4-1
j_call: TRBJ1-5
d_call: -
clone_size: few
cdr3_nt: TGCGCCAGCAGCCGCTACCTAGAGGGAGATCAGCCCCAGCATTTT
cdr3_aa: CASSRYLEGDQPQHF

v_call: TRBV10-3
j_call: TRBJ2-7
d_call: TRBD2
clone_size: many
cdr3_nt: TGTGCCATCAGCCCCCTTCGCGGGAGTAACGAGCAGTACTTC
cdr3_aa: CAISPLRGSNEQYF

v_call: TRBV20-1
j_call: TRBJ1-5
d_call: TRBD1
clone_size: -
cdr3_nt: TGCAGTGCTAGAGATCCCCGGGACAGCTTTAATCAGCCCCAGCATTTT
cdr3_aa: CSARDPRDSFNQPQHF

v_call: TRBV30
j_call: TRBJ1-1
d_call: -
clone_size: -
cdr3_nt: TGTGCCTGGAGTGTATTGGCAGGGAGTGAAGCTTTCTTT
cdr3_aa: CAWSVLAGSEAFF

v_call: TRBV7-8
j_call: TRBJ1-2
d_call: -
clone_size: -
cdr3_nt: TGTGCCAGCAGCCCCATGGGACCGGGGGGCTACACCTTC
cdr3_aa: CASSPMGPGGYTF

v_call: TRBV5-4
j_call: TRBJ2-7
d_call: -
clone_size: -
cdr3_nt: TGTGCCAGCAGCTTGGCCCGGGACTTAGCCTCCTACGAGCAGTACTTC
cdr3_aa: CASSLARDLASYEQYF

v_call: TRBV29-1
j_call: TRBJ2-7
d_call: -
clone_size: -
cdr3_nt: TGCAGCGTTCGGCTGGACGCCTCTTACGAGCAGTACTTC
cdr3_aa: CSVRLDASYEQYF

v_call: TRBV14
j_call: TRBJ1-2
d_call: -
clone_size: -
cdr3_nt: TGCGCCAGCAGCCCTGACTGGGGCTATGGCTACACCTTC
cdr3_aa: CASSPDWGYGYTF

v_call: TRBV9
j_call: TRBJ2-7
d_call: -
clone_size: few
cdr3_nt: TGTGCCAGCAGCGTAGCTGGGTCGGGCTACGAGCAGTACTTC
cdr3_aa: CASSVAGSGYEQYF

v_call: TRBV6-5
j_call: TRBJ1-2
d_call: -
clone_size: few
cdr3_nt: TGTGCCAGCAGTTACCCCGGGGCATATGGCTACACCTTC
cdr3_aa: CASSYPGAYGYTF

v_call: TRBV5-1
j_call: TRBJ1-2
d_call: -
clone_size: many
cdr3_nt: TGCGCCAGCAGCTTGGCATCGGGGGCGCAAGGCTACACCTTC
cdr3_aa: CASSLASGAQGYTF

v_call: TRBV4-1
j_call: TRBJ1-1
d_call: TRBD1
clone_size: -
cdr3_nt: TGCGCCAGCAGCCCAGCCACAGGGGGAGCTTTCTTT
cdr3_aa: CASSPATGGAFF

v_call: TRBV19
j_call: TRBJ2-2
d_call: -
clone_size: -
cdr3_nt: TGTGCCCGTAGTATTGGCCAGGGAGGAATCGGGGAGCTGTTTTTT
cdr3_aa: CARSIGQGGIGELFF

v_call: TRBV29-1
j_call: TRBJ1-1
d_call: TRBD1
clone_size: many
cdr3_nt: TGCAGCGTTGGACAGGGAGGGAAAACTGAAGCTTTCTTT
cdr3_aa: CSVGQGGKTEAFF

v_call: TRBV7-8
j_call: TRBJ2-2
d_call: -
clone_size: -
cdr3_nt: TGTGCCAGCAGCTTATCCGGGCTCTTCACCGGGGAGCTGTTTTTT
cdr3_aa: CASSLSGLFTGELFF

v_call: TRBV13
j_call: TRBJ1-4
d_call: -
clone_size: -
cdr3_nt: TGTGCCAGCAGCCAAGACTGGGGGGCCGATGGTGAAAAACTGTTTTTT
cdr3_aa: CASSQDWGADGEKLFF

v_call: TRBV20-1
j_call: TRBJ2-2
d_call: TRBD1
clone_size: few
cdr3_nt: TGCAGTGTAGACAGGGTAGACACCGGGGAGCTGTTTTTT
cdr3_aa: CSVDRVDTGELFF

v_call: TRBV24-1
j_call: TRBJ2-5
d_call: TRBD2
clone_size: many
cdr3_nt: TGTGCCACCAGTGATTCGAGGCTAGCGGGAGTAGAGACCCAGTACTTC
cdr3_aa: CATSDSRLAGVETQYF

v_call: TRBV10-3
j_call: TRBJ2-3
d_call: -
clone_size: few
cdr3_nt: TGTGCCATCAGTGAAGGGCCTCCAGATACGCAGTATTTT
cdr3_aa: CAISEGPPDTQYF

v_call: TRBV29-1
j_call: TRBJ1-1
d_call: -
clone_size: -
cdr3_nt: TGCAGCGTTAGCGGGACTAGCGGGAGGTCTTTGAACACTGAAGCTTTCTTT
cdr3_aa: CSVSGTSGRSLNTEAFF

v_call: TRBV19
j_call: TRBJ2-3
d_call: -
clone_size: -
cdr3_nt: TGTGCCAGTAGTACCGCCGGGGAGGCCACAGATACGCAGTATTTT
cdr3_aa: CASSTAGEATDTQYF